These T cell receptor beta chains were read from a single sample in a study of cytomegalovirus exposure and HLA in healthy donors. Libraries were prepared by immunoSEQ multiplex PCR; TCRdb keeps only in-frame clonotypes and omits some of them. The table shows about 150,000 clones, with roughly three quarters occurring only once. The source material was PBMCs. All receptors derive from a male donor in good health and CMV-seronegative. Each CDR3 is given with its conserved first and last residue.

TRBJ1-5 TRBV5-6 CASSLGDNQPQHF
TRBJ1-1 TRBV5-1 CASSFHRGQTEAFF
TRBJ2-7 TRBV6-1 CASSESSGWAEQYF
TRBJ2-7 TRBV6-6 CASSYSTSGGYEQYF
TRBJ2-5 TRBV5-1 CASSSPQGLETQYF
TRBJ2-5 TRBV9 CASSRTTGDSLETQYF
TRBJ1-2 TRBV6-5 CASSYSISSNYGYTF
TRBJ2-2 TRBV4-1 CASSLWTPLTGELFF
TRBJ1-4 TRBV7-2 CASSKQGDREKLFF
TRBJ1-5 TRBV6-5 CASSGTDFNQPQHF
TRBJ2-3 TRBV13 CASSLAADSRTDTQYF
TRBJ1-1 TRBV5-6 CASSLARSNTEAFF
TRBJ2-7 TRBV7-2 CASSPRRREQYF
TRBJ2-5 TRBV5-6 CASNEAGETQYF
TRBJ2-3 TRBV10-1 CASSGGTDTQYF
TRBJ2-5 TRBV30 CAWSVHNSGQETQYF
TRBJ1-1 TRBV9 CASSVWPAGSEAFF
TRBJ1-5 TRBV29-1 CSVSDSLNQPQHF
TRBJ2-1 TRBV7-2 CASSLVGGAGGIRNEQFF
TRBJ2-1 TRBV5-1 CASRAGGGSSYNEQFF
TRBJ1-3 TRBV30 CAWSAGTGGRSGNTIYF
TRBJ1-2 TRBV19 CASRGGVGYTF
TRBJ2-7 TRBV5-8 CASSPRPSGTEFGEQYF
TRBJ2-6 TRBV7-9 CASSPQGARGANVLTF
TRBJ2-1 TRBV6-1 CASSEQTAPDEQFF
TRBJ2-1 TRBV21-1 CASSNRKLAGDEQFF